The sequence of this T cell receptor beta chain was determined in a study of blood T cell repertoires in COVID-19. Germline assignment: CDR1 MNHEY and CDR2 SVGAGI. With 6 bases clipped from V and 5 bases from J, the junction kept 7 bases outside the gene matches. The CDR3 has 13 residues. The assay was immunoSEQ multiplex PCR, and TCRdb's table has in-frame clones only and misses some. The data contain a few hundred thousand clones, 85% of them singletons. The chain joins TRBV6-5 to TRBJ2-7, with TRBD1 matching 7 bases. The clonotype originates from a woman in her late teens or twenties with acute or convalescent COVID-19. Material: peripheral blood. The CDR3 sequence: CASSDRAAHEQYF. CDR3 nucleotides: TGTGCCAGCAGCGACAGGGCGGCCCACGAGCAGTACTTC.